The 31 T cell receptor beta chains presented below share a single source sample, sequenced in a study of cytomegalovirus exposure and HLA in healthy donors (dated by TCRdb to 2016 to 2017). The library was prepared using the immunoSEQ multiplex PCR assay. A mixture of 60 forward primers for TCR Vbeta segments and 13 reverse primers for TCR Jbeta segments was used in the multiplex PCR. Here the immuneACCESS table is served through TCRdb, limited to in-frame sequences with V and J called. Missing clones are a known gap in these copies; in checked studies unresolved V genes cover under half, and the rest lacks a known reason. Here the sample has about 190,000 clones; about four fifths occur a single time. The ten largest clones represent around 3.5% of the sample. Sequencing was carried out using PBMCs. Receptors were obtained from a man aged 40-49 years in good health and CMV-seropositive.

The chain has TRBV18 and TRBJ1-4, with TRBD1 matching 7 bases. The CDR3 is 15 amino acids. V gave up 3 bases and J gave up 5 bases; unmatched junction bases: 6. Germline-derived CDR1 and CDR2 are KGHSH and LQKENI. The CDR3: CASSPGTVGNEKLFF. The DNA for the CDR3 is TGTGCCAGCTCACCCGGGACAGTTGGGAATGAAAAACTGTTTTTT. The full variable domain, with the rest looked up from reference TRBV18 and TRBJ1-4, is NAGVMQNPRHLVRRRGQEARLRCSPMKGHSHVYWYRQLPEEGLKFMVYLQKENIIDESGMPKERFSAEFPKEGPSILRIQQVVRGDSAAYFCASSPGTVGNEKLFFGSGTQLSVL.

CDR3 sequence (DNA): TGTGCCAGCAGCTTAGGAGCTAGCGGGCGGGATGAGCAGTTCTTC. It encodes CASSLGASGRDEQFF. This chain connects TRBV11-2 to TRBJ2-1; 8 nucleotides agree with TRBD2. CDR3 length equals 15 residues. In germline, CDR1 is SGHAT, CDR2 FQNNGV. J gave up 8 bases and V 1 base, and 7 bases lay outside the gene matches.

V gene TRBV7-2 combines with J gene TRBJ2-5; the D gene is possibly TRBD1 (6 bases). The germline gives CDR1 SGHTA, CDR2 FQGNSA. CDR3 length equals 17 residues. Trimming removed 3 bases at V and 5 bases at J, with 22 bases between. In DNA, the CDR3 is TGTGCCAGCAGCTTCGAACCCCGGACAGTCCGAGGGGAGACCCAGTACTTC. Translated: CASSFEPRTVRGETQYF.

The chain links TRBV2 to TRBJ2-7, with 8 bases fitting TRBD2. CDR1 and CDR2 from the germline V gene are SNHLY and FYNNEI. Trimming took 4 bases from V and 4 from J; bases not matched to a gene: 12. This CDR3 is built from 16 residues. As DNA, the CDR3 is TGTGCCAGCAGTGCCTCAGCGGGGGCCCCACCGTACGAGCAGTACTTC. This translates into CASSASAGAPPYEQYF.

The chain couples TRBV4-1 to TRBJ2-1, with 14 bases fitting TRBD2. Trimming took 4 bases from V and 0 from J; bases not matched to a gene: 5. Germline V CDR1 and CDR2: MGHRA, YSYEKL. The CDR3 has 18 residues. In DNA form, the CDR3 reads TGCGCCAGCAGCCCCGGGACTAGCGGGGGTAGCTCCTACAATGAGCAGTTCTTC. Its protein product is CASSPGTSGGSSYNEQFF.

The chain is built from TRBV10-3 and TRBJ2-2; 12 positions match TRBD1. Germline V gene data show CDR1 as ENHRY and CDR2 as SYGVKD. V lost 10 bases, J lost 7 bases, and 10 bases stayed unmatched. This CDR3 is built from 15 residues. In DNA form, the CDR3 reads TGTGCCACCCTACCGGGACAGGGGGCGGGCGGGGAGCTGTTTTTT. The encoded protein is CATLPGQGAGGELFF.

The chain joins TRBV19 to TRBJ2-1, with a weak D call TRBD1 (5 bases). Germline CDR1 LNHDA, CDR2 SQIVND (reference sequence). V lost 5 bases and J lost 2, with 7 bases in between. This CDR3 is 13 amino acids long. The CDR3 DNA is TGTGCCAGTAGTTCAGGGACCTACAATGAGCAGTTCTTC. Translation: CASSSGTYNEQFF.

V and J are TRBV5-1 and TRBJ1-1, with a weak D call TRBD1 (5 bases). Trimming cost V 4 bases and J 4 bases, with 14 bases left between them. The CDR3 covers 14 residues. From germline, CDR1 is SGHRS and CDR2 YFSETQ. The CDR3, as DNA: TGCGCCAGCAGCCCCGGACATGAAGGCACTGAAGCTTTCTTT. Translating gives CASSPGHEGTEAFF.

V and J are TRBV11-2 and TRBJ1-2; 11 bases line up with TRBD1. Unmatched junction bases numbered 3, after V lost 1 base and J lost 5 bases. The CDR3 is made up of 15 amino acids. Per germline, CDR1 SGHAT and CDR2 FQNNGV. In nucleotides, the CDR3 is TGTGCCAGCAGCTTAGTGGGGGACAGGGGGTATGGCTACACCTTC. Translating it yields CASSLVGDRGYGYTF.

The gene calls are TRBV28 and TRBJ2-4, with TRBD2 identical over 8 bases. Losses at the gene ends were 6 bases for V and 3 bases for J; bases not matched to a gene: 7. Germline V CDR1 and CDR2: MDHEN, SYDVKM. The CDR3 length is 15 residues. The CDR3 loop reads CASSQTSVVKNIQYF. For the CDR3, the DNA is TGTGCCAGCAGCCAGACTAGCGTGGTCAAAAACATTCAGTACTTC.

This clone has a single count. The chain uses TRBV5-1 and TRBJ1-2; D remains ambiguous. The CDR3 sequence is 14 residues long. CDR1 is SGHRS and CDR2 is YFSETQ in the germline V gene. V gave up 1 base and J gave up 2 bases, with 9 bases separating them. CDR3 sequence: CASSLTQKNYGYTF. The CDR3 DNA is TGCGCCAGCAGCTTGACCCAGAAAAACTATGGCTACACCTTC.

This clone was found a few times. The chain joins TRBV19 to TRBJ1-5; D call uncertain. V was pared by 8 bases and J by 2 bases, with 10 bases between. The CDR3 has 13 residues. Germline V gene sequence: CDR1 LNHDA, CDR2 SQIVND (reference sequence). CDR3 residues: CASQFAGNQPQHF. CDR3 nucleotides: TGTGCCAGTCAGTTCGCTGGCAATCAGCCCCAGCATTTT.

The chain links TRBV7-9 to TRBJ1-5; D might be TRBD1 (5 bases). The CDR3 spans 19 residues. Trimming stripped 5 bases from V and 0 bases from J, with 23 bases between. CDR1 SEHNR and CDR2 FQNEAQ come from the germline V gene (reference sequence). The CDR3 loop is CASSPSPISTEDSNQPQHF. CDR3 in DNA: TGTGCCAGCAGCCCAAGTCCCATTTCGACAGAAGATAGCAATCAGCCCCAGCATTTT. The entire variable domain, with the rest obtained from reference TRBV7-9 and TRBJ1-5, is as follows: DTGVSQNPRHKITKRGQNVTFRCDPISEHNRLYWYRQTLGQGPEFLTYFQNEAQLEKSRLLSDRFSAERPKGSFSTLEIQRTEQGDSAMYLCASSPSPISTEDSNQPQHFGDGTRLSIL.

This chain joins TRBV19 and TRBJ2-7, with 8 bases identical to TRBD1. The germline gives CDR1 LNHDA, CDR2 SQIVND (reference sequence). The CDR3 sequence is 14 residues long. The V gene end was trimmed by 1 base and the J gene end by 4 bases; junction bases not matched to a gene: 3. The CDR3 reads CASSIGTGRYEQYF. CDR3 nucleotide sequence: TGTGCCAGTAGTATAGGGACAGGGAGGTACGAGCAGTACTTC. Full variable domain (remainder filled in from reference TRBV19 and TRBJ2-7): DGGITQSPKYLFRKEGQNVTLSCEQNLNHDAMYWYRQDPGQGLRLIYYSQIVNDFQKGDIAEGYSVSREKKESFPLTVTSAQKNPTAFYLCASSIGTGRYEQYFGPGTRLTVT.

This clone has just a few counts. This chain joins TRBV5-1 and TRBJ1-1, with D unresolved. The CDR3 has 14 amino acids. V lost 0 bases and J 0 bases, leaving 6 bases between the germline ends. The germline CDR1 and CDR2 sequences are SGHRS and YFSETQ. The CDR3 loop is CASSLESVNTEAFF. In nucleotides, the CDR3 is TGCGCCAGCAGCTTGGAGTCGGTGAACACTGAAGCTTTCTTT.

This clone was observed a few times. Other DNA sequences in this sample translate to the same CDR3. V usage is TRBV11-2 and J usage is TRBJ2-7, with a tentative D call TRBD1 (5 bases). Trimming stripped 3 bases from V and 2 bases from J, with 14 bases between. This CDR3 region has 15 residues. The V gene's germline CDR1 is SGHAT and CDR2 FQNNGV. The CDR3 DNA reads TGTGCCAGCAGCTTGTCTGACAGTTTAACCTACGAGCAGTACTTC. Its protein is CASSLSDSLTYEQYF.

This clone showed up just once. The rearrangement uses TRBV6-1 and TRBJ2-7, with D maybe TRBD1 (5 bases). Germline CDR1 is MNHNS and CDR2 is SASEGT. Trimming stripped 3 bases from V and 2 bases from J, with 17 bases between. CDR3 length: 16 residues. CDR3 sequence (DNA): TGTGCCAGCAGTGACCCTCCTTGGGGCTCCCCCTACGAGCAGTACTTC. This translates into CASSDPPWGSPYEQYF.

The chain has TRBV11-2 and TRBJ2-5; 7 bases agree with TRBD1. This CDR3 has 18 amino acids. Germline V gives CDR1 SGHAT, CDR2 FQNNGV. Trimming took 5 bases from V and 2 from J; bases not matched to a gene: 17. For the CDR3, the DNA is TGTGCCAGCAGCCCCAGGGTTTGGCCCGGGACAGAGCAAGAGACCCAGTACTTC. It specifies CASSPRVWPGTEQETQYF.

The chain carries TRBV19 and TRBJ1-5; possibly TRBD1 for D (5 bases). The germline V gene has CDR1 LNHDA and CDR2 SQIVND (reference sequence). V was clipped by 7 bases and J by 3 bases, with 13 bases between them. This CDR3 spans 14 amino acids. CDR3 DNA sequence: TGTGCCAGTACCAATGACAGACTCAATCAGCCCCAGCATTTT. This gives the protein CASTNDRLNQPQHF.

The chain links TRBV5-1 to TRBJ2-3; 14 bases map to TRBD2. The CDR3 totals 18 residues. Germline values: CDR1 SGHRS, CDR2 YFSETQ. The junction had 9 bases not matched to a gene; V was cut back by 2 bases and J by 4 bases. The CDR3 DNA sequence: TGCGCCAGCAGCTTTTTATCCGGGACTAGCGGGAGTGCAGATACGCAGTATTTT. Encoded protein: CASSFLSGTSGSADTQYF.

This chain links TRBV18 with TRBJ2-3; 7 bases agree with TRBD2. CDR1 and CDR2 (germline): KGHSH, LQKENI. V shed 4 bases, J shed 3 bases, and the junction held 7 bases outside the gene matches. There are 15 residues in the CDR3. This chain's CDR3 is CASSQERGRTDTQYF. CDR3 coding DNA: TGTGCCAGCTCACAGGAGCGGGGAAGGACAGATACGCAGTATTTT.

The chain joins TRBV2 to TRBJ2-7, with D possibly being TRBD1 (5 bases). Germline CDR1 SNHLY, CDR2 FYNNEI. The CDR3 is 14 amino acids. The V and J ends lost 8 bases and 0 bases respectively, with 14 bases between them. The DNA for the CDR3 is TGTGCCAGCGAATCGACAGAAACCTCCTACGAGCAGTACTTC. Its protein is CASESTETSYEQYF. The variable domain in full, with the rest retrieved from reference TRBV2 and TRBJ2-7, is EPEVTQTPSHQVTQMGQEVILRCVPISNHLYFYWYRQILGQKVEFLVSFYNNEISEKSEIFDDQFSVERPDGSNFTLKIRSTKLEDSAMYFCASESTETSYEQYFGPGTRLTVT.

This clone came up a few times. The chain combines TRBV4-2 with TRBJ2-7; TRBD2 matches at 9 bases. The V gene end was trimmed by 4 bases and the J gene end by 2 bases; junction bases not matched to a gene: 3. There are 14 residues in the CDR3. Germline V lookup: CDR1 LGHNA, CDR2 YNFKEQ. CDR3 region: CASSPRTSAYEQYF. The CDR3 coding sequence is TGTGCCAGCAGCCCTCGGACTAGCGCCTACGAGCAGTACTTC.

The chain employs TRBV6-1 and TRBJ2-7; TRBD1 matches 9 bases. Unmatched junction bases numbered 7, after V lost 9 bases and J lost 1 base. The CDR3 is made up of 14 amino acids. Germline V CDR1 and CDR2: MNHNS, SASEGT. The DNA for the CDR3 is TGTGCCAGTCTTCCGGGACAGGGTTCCTACGAGCAGTACTTC. Its protein product is CASLPGQGSYEQYF.

This chain uses TRBV28 with TRBJ2-3; possibly TRBD1 for D (5 bases). V was shortened by 2 bases and J by 1 base, with 19 bases between the two germline ends. Looked up from germline, CDR1 is MDHEN and CDR2 is SYDVKM. The CDR3 runs to 18 residues. The CDR3 DNA is TGTGCCAGCAGTTTAGGGGTAGGGGCGCACCTCCGCACAGATACGCAGTATTTT. Protein: CASSLGVGAHLRTDTQYF. The full variable domain, in which reference TRBV28 and TRBJ2-3 provide the parts outside the CDR3, is DVKVTQSSRYLVKRTGEKVFLECVQDMDHENMFWYRQDPGLGLRLIYFSYDVKMKEKGDIPEGYSVSREKKERFSLILESASTNQTSMYLCASSLGVGAHLRTDTQYFGPGTRLTVL.

The chain uses TRBV6-5 and TRBJ2-7; a possible D gene is TRBD2 (7 bases). There are 15 residues in the CDR3. V lost 7 bases to trimming and J lost 4 bases, with 20 bases between them. Germline CDR1 MNHEY, CDR2 SVGAGI. The DNA for the CDR3 is TGTGCCAGCAATAGGGGGGGGAGGGGCTCGTACGAGCAGTACTTC. It yields the protein CASNRGGRGSYEQYF.

This clone was counted a few times. The V and J genes are TRBV29-1 and TRBJ1-2; TRBD1 agrees at 11 bases. The CDR3 totals 14 residues. J lost 3 bases, V lost 5 bases, and 5 bases had no gene match. Per germline, CDR1 SQVTM and CDR2 ANQGSEA. The CDR3: CSVPQGQGDYGYTF. CDR3 in DNA: TGCAGCGTTCCACAGGGACAGGGGGACTATGGCTACACCTTC.

This chain connects TRBV6-1 to TRBJ2-5; D is unclear. The end of the DNA fits TRBJ2-7 better, so the J call may be wrong. Germline CDR1 MNHNS, CDR2 SASEGT. The CDR3 totals 12 residues. CDR3 DNA sequence: TGTGCCAGCAGTGAAAACTCCTACGAGCAGTACTTC. Amino acids: CASSENSYEQYF.

This chain uses TRBV9 with TRBJ2-7; maybe TRBD1 (7 bases). V was shortened by 3 bases and J by 2 bases, with 15 bases between the two germline ends. The CDR3 has 15 residues. Germline V gives CDR1 SGDLS, CDR2 YYNGEE. The CDR3 sequence: CASSASTGRTYEQYF. The CDR3 bases are TGTGCCAGCAGCGCATCGACAGGGAGGACCTACGAGCAGTACTTC.

The chain is built from TRBV6-1 and TRBJ2-5, with TRBD1 identical over 10 bases. The CDR3 consists of 15 residues. Per germline, CDR1 MNHNS and CDR2 SASEGT. The V segment lost 2 bases and the J segment 5 bases; nucleotides outside the gene matches: 5. CDR3 in amino acids: CASSERDRGLETQYF. CDR3 in DNA: TGTGCCAGCAGTGAAAGGGACAGGGGTTTGGAGACCCAGTACTTC.

The genes are TRBV11-2 and TRBJ1-1; 10 nucleotides line up with TRBD1. The CDR3 runs to 17 residues. V was pared by 5 bases and J by 3 bases, with 12 bases of the junction left unmatched. The germline V gene has CDR1 SGHAT and CDR2 FQNNGV. The CDR3 nucleotides are TGTGCCAGCAGCCTTAAGGGACAGGGGATATGGGACACTGAAGCTTTCTTT. Its translation: CASSLKGQGIWDTEAFF.